This TCR beta chain was sequenced for a study of cytomegalovirus exposure and HLA in healthy donors. Study as a whole: The study placed approximately 80% of its roughly 430 genotyped donors in the Caucasian-associated ancestry cluster.

Each donor was healthy, and each was a bone marrow donor. Trimming cost V 3 bases and J 4 bases; bases outside gene matches: 6. Germline CDR1 reads MNHEY; CDR2 reads SVGAGI. CDR3 size: 15 residues. Vbeta (60) and Jbeta (13) primers were used in the PCR. Assay used: immunoSEQ multiplex PCR; TCRdb lists only in-frame clones, some missing. The table includes under 200,000 clones, roughly 71% detected once. Specimen: PBMCs. The V gene is TRBV6-5, the J gene TRBJ1-1, with 9 bases aligning to TRBD1. The origin of this receptor is a male donor in good health and CMV-seropositive. The CDR3 region has the DNA TGTGCCAGCAGTTATACAGGGGGCGCGGGCACTGAAGCTTTCTTT. This encodes CASSYTGGAGTEAFF.